A single sample is the source of the 28 T cell receptor beta chains below, sequenced in a study of neurological immune-mediated disorders. TCRdb independently ran MiXCR on the 5' RACE reads; one entry per CDR3 protein. The repertoire has 65,000 to 90,000 distinct CDR3 sequences, 10% to 13% of them found once; the top ten carry around 2%. The sample comprised PBMCs. These receptors originate from a man aged 40-49 years in good health.

Many counts were recorded for this clonotype. V is TRBV28 and J is TRBJ2-7; 9 bases match TRBD1. There are 13 residues in the CDR3. Germline lookup yields CDR1 MDHEN and CDR2 SYDVKM. The trim removed 8 bases at V and 0 bases at J, leaving 2 bases unmatched. The CDR3 region is CASGQGNSYEQYF. CDR3 nucleotides: TGTGCCAGCGGACAGGGGAACTCCTACGAGCAGTACTTC.

This clonotype was seen repeatedly, ten times or more. This chain's CDR3 is CASSLEVRGDVLTF. The DNA for the CDR3 is TGTGCCAGCAGCTTGGAGGTGAGAGGAGACGTCCTGACTTTC. The chain couples TRBV5-5 to TRBJ2-6; unclear D gene. The CDR3 loop spans 14 amino acids. Germline CDR1 reads SGHKS; CDR2 reads YYEKEE (reference sequence). V lost 0 bases and J lost 11, with 12 bases in between. Complete variable domain (other parts from reference TRBV5-5 and TRBJ2-6): DAGVTQSPTHLIKTRGQQVTLRCSPISGHKSVSWYQQVLGQGPQFIFQYYEKEERGRGNFPDRFSARQFPNYSSELNVNALLLGDSALYLCASSLEVRGDVLTFGAGSRLTVL.

This clonotype was recorded many times. The chain joins TRBV28 to TRBJ2-1; 7 bases agree with TRBD1. V shed 5 bases, J shed 3 bases, and the junction held 7 bases outside the gene matches. The CDR3 loop spans 15 amino acids. Germline V gives CDR1 MDHEN, CDR2 SYDVKM. CDR3 nucleotides: TGTGCCAGCAGTACTGACAGGGTTTACTACAATGAGCAGTTCTTC. The encoded protein is CASSTDRVYYNEQFF.

This clonotype was found many times. The J gene is TRBJ2-3, the V gene TRBV5-1, with TRBD1 as a possible D gene (5 bases). The CDR3 contains 16 residues. Trimming shortened V by 0 bases and J by 2 bases, and 13 bases separated the two germline ends. Germline V gene data show CDR1 as SGHRS and CDR2 as YFSETQ. The CDR3 region is CASSLVTGADTDTQYF. The DNA of the CDR3 is TGCGCCAGCAGCTTGGTAACTGGGGCCGACACAGATACGCAGTATTTT.

As regards this clonotype: A much larger clone lies one base from this, so it may be a read error. V is TRBV5-1 and J is TRBJ1-1; D gene uncertain. The V gene's germline CDR1 is SGHRS and CDR2 YFSETQ. The V end was cut by 0 bases, the J end by 4 bases, with 7 bases between. CDR3 length: 13 amino acids. The CDR3, as DNA: TGCGCCAGCAGCTTGGTCTGGTTCACTGAAGCTTTCTTT. Its translation is CASSLVWFTEAFF. The variable domain in full, completed from reference TRBV5-1 and TRBJ1-1, reads KAGVTQTPRYLIKTRGQQVTLSCSPISGHRSVSWYQQTPGQGLQFLFEYFSETQRNKGNFPGRFSGRQFSNSRSEMNVSTLELGDSALYLCASSLVWFTEAFFGQGTRLTVV.

This clonotype was detected many times. This may be a read error, as it is one base from a much larger clone. The chain employs TRBV7-3 and TRBJ2-1, with a weak D call TRBD2 (7 bases). Looked up from germline, CDR1 is SGHTA and CDR2 is FQGTGA. Trimming shortened V by 2 bases and J by 2 bases, and 10 bases separated the two germline ends. This CDR3 comprises 15 residues. The CDR3 loop reads CASSLDGGPYNEQFF. CDR3 in DNA: TGTGCCAGCAGCTTAGACGGGGGGCCCTACAATGAGCAGTTCTTC.

In this sample, this clonotype turned up many times. The J gene is TRBJ2-1, the V gene TRBV5-1; 14 bases are shared with TRBD2. The ends lost 1 base at V and 2 bases at J; junction bases unmatched: 11. CDR3 size: 20 residues. Per germline, CDR1 SGHRS and CDR2 YFSETQ. CDR3 residues: CASSLSHGLAGGGAYNEQFF. For the CDR3, the DNA is TGCGCCAGCAGCTTGAGCCATGGACTAGCGGGAGGAGGGGCCTACAATGAGCAGTTCTTC.

In this sample, this clonotype turned up many times. The CDR3 sequence: CSTQKSGRDTEAFF. CDR3 coding DNA: TGCAGCACCCAGAAAAGCGGTAGGGACACTGAAGCTTTCTTT. The J gene is TRBJ1-1, the V gene TRBV29-1; the D is unclear. The CDR3 is made up of 14 amino acids. V was pared by 8 bases and J by 3 bases, with 19 bases between. The V gene's germline CDR1 is SQVTM and CDR2 ANQGSEA.

The table lists this clonotype with many counts. The chain uses TRBV3-1 and TRBJ2-5; D not resolved. Germline V gene sequence: CDR1 LGHDT, CDR2 YNNKEL (reference sequence). This CDR3 contains 12 residues. The V end was cut by 1 base, the J end by 12 bases, with 12 bases between. The CDR3 DNA is TGTGCCAGCAGCCAAGGATCGCTCGATGAGTACTTC. It translates to CASSQGSLDEYF.

This clonotype was picked up many times. The chain joins TRBV29-1 to TRBJ1-1; tentatively, D is TRBD1 (5 bases). CDR1 SQVTM and CDR2 ANQGSEA come from the germline V gene. The V end was cut by 6 bases, the J end by 1 base, with 12 bases between. This CDR3 contains 13 residues. The CDR3: CSVGRVRNTEAFF. In nucleotides, the CDR3 is TGCAGCGTGGGCAGGGTTAGGAACACTGAAGCTTTCTTT.

This clonotype was observed at least ten times. This chain joins TRBV15 and TRBJ2-5, with D perhaps TRBD2 (5 bases). The CDR3 covers 15 residues. Germline CDR1 reads LNHNV; CDR2 reads YYDKDF (reference sequence). The ends were cut back, 1 base at V and 4 bases at J, with 13 bases in the middle. The CDR3 DNA reads TGTGCCACCAGCAGAGTCGACGGGGAATCAGAGACCCAGTACTTC. Translation: CATSRVDGESETQYF.

This clonotype was observed many times. The chain links TRBV29-1 to TRBJ2-7, with 7 bases aligning to TRBD1. The V gene's germline CDR1 is SQVTM and CDR2 ANQGSEA. The CDR3 consists of 15 residues. Trimming took 4 bases from V and 2 from J; bases not matched to a gene: 11. CDR3: CSVGGRGPSTYEQYF. The CDR3 coding sequence is TGCAGCGTTGGGGGAAGGGGGCCGTCGACCTACGAGCAGTACTTC.

This clonotype was observed at least ten times. The gene calls are TRBV5-1 and TRBJ2-6; possible D gene TRBD1, 5 bases. The CDR3 is 17 amino acids. Germline CDR1 SGHRS, CDR2 YFSETQ. V lost 0 bases and J lost 0, with 10 bases in between. In DNA, the CDR3 is TGCGCCAGCAGCTTGGAGGCAGGGAACTCTGGGGCCAACGTCCTGACTTTC. Protein sequence: CASSLEAGNSGANVLTF.

This clonotype was observed at least ten times. This chain uses TRBV29-1 with TRBJ1-1; D remains unclear. Germline CDR1 and CDR2: SQVTM and ANQGSEA. There are 11 residues in the CDR3. V lost 4 bases to trimming and J lost 8 bases, with 11 bases between them. CDR3 region: CSVVVGREAFF. The CDR3 nucleotides read TGCAGCGTTGTAGTAGGGCGGGAAGCTTTCTTT.

J is TRBJ2-3 and V is TRBV7-2; 7 bases are a match to TRBD2. Germline CDR1 and CDR2: SGHTA and FQGNSA. CDR3 length: 15 amino acids. The J segment lost 1 base and the V segment lost 3 bases, leaving 4 bases of the junction unmatched. The CDR3 protein is CASSFSSGGTDTQYF. The CDR3 nucleotides are TGTGCCAGCAGCTTTTCTAGCGGAGGCACAGATACGCAGTATTTT.

J is TRBJ2-5 and V is TRBV7-6; 7 positions agree with TRBD2. V dropped 1 base and J dropped 4; count of bases not matched to a gene: 6. This CDR3 is built from 15 residues. Germline V gene lookup returns CDR1 SGHVS and CDR2 FNYEAQ. The chain's CDR3 is CASSLVAAGRETQYF. In DNA, the CDR3 is TGTGCCAGCAGCTTAGTGGCAGCGGGGAGAGAGACCCAGTACTTC.

The sample holds many counts of this clonotype. The chain has TRBV7-2 and TRBJ2-1; perhaps TRBD2 as D (6 bases). The CDR3 loop spans 13 amino acids. Germline V lookup: CDR1 SGHTA, CDR2 FQGNSA. Trimming left V 5 bases short and J 8 bases short, with 13 bases between. CDR3 sequence (DNA): TGTGCCAGCAGCCGCTTTATAGCGGATGAGCAGTTCTTC. As protein: CASSRFIADEQFF.

This clonotype was seen many times. CDR3 DNA: TGTGCCATCGGAGGTCCTAGCAATCAGCCCCAGCATTTT. Its protein is CAIGGPSNQPQHF. V usage is TRBV10-3 and J usage is TRBJ1-5; D gene unclear. The CDR3 extends over 13 amino acids. Per the germline V gene, CDR1 is ENHRY and CDR2 is SYGVKD. The V end lost 8 bases, the J end lost 0 bases, and 8 bases lay between the germline ends.

This clonotype was detected ten times or more. The V call is TRBV10-3, the J call TRBJ1-2; 9 bases are shared with TRBD1. Germline V gene sequence: CDR1 ENHRY, CDR2 SYGVKD. This CDR3 contains 14 residues. The J segment lost 4 bases and the V segment lost 2 bases, leaving 2 bases of the junction unmatched. This CDR3 is CAISERGQGYGYTF. The CDR3 DNA sequence: TGTGCCATCAGTGAGAGGGGACAGGGCTATGGCTACACCTTC.

This clonotype was observed many times. The chain carries TRBV20-1 and TRBJ1-4; TRBD1 matches 8 bases. CDR3 length: 14 residues. J lost 0 bases, V lost 4 bases, and 1 base had no gene match. Germline V gene sequence: CDR1 DFQATT, CDR2 SNEGSKA (reference sequence). CDR3 sequence: CSATQGATNEKLFF. CDR3 nucleotide sequence: TGCAGTGCTACACAGGGGGCAACTAATGAAAAACTGTTTTTT.

This clonotype was recorded many times. The V and J genes are TRBV29-1 and TRBJ2-2, with D perhaps matching TRBD1 or TRBD2 (6 bases each). Germline loops: CDR1 SQVTM, CDR2 ANQGSEA. With 6 bases removed from V and 4 bases from J, the gap between germline ends came to 24 bases. The CDR3 has 17 amino acids. CDR3 nucleotide sequence: TGCAGCGTGAGAAGGGATGGAGGGGGAGGCCTCACCGGGGAGCTGTTTTTT. This translates into CSVRRDGGGGLTGELFF.

This clonotype has at least ten counts. The chain joins TRBV7-2 to TRBJ1-2; 8 bases agree with TRBD1. Trimming removed 3 bases from V and 8 bases from J; junction bases left unmatched: 14. Germline values: CDR1 SGHTA, CDR2 FQGNSA. CDR3 size: 16 residues. The CDR3: CASSLTLTGGSGGYTF. CDR3 nucleotides: TGTGCCAGCAGCTTGACCTTAACAGGGGGAAGTGGGGGCTACACCTTC.

The sample holds many counts of this clonotype. The CDR3 DNA reads TGTGCCAGCAGCTCCTCCTCATTTGATGCGTTTGGCGAGCAGTACTTC. Amino acid sequence: CASSSSSFDAFGEQYF. V gene TRBV7-2 combines with J gene TRBJ2-7, with D uncertain. In germline, CDR1 is SGHTA, CDR2 FQGNSA. CDR3 length: 16 residues. Trimming removed 4 bases from V and 6 bases from J, with 22 bases in between.

There are many counts of this clonotype. V is TRBV20-1 and J is TRBJ2-2; D is unclear. The CDR3 has 10 amino acids. V shed 6 bases and J shed 4 bases, with 3 bases lying between them. Germline loops: CDR1 DFQATT, CDR2 SNEGSKA (reference sequence). CDR3 in DNA: TGCAGTGCGGGCACCGGGGAGCTGTTTTTT. Translation: CSAGTGELFF.

This clonotype was observed many times. The gene calls are TRBV20-1 and TRBJ2-1; no clear D. Germline CDR1 reads DFQATT; CDR2 reads SNEGSKA (reference sequence). The CDR3 sequence is 10 residues long. V was clipped by 4 bases and J by 3 bases, with 1 base between them. CDR3 sequence reads: CSAIYNEQFF. CDR3 DNA: TGCAGTGCTATCTACAATGAGCAGTTCTTC.

This clonotype was observed at least ten times. This chain connects TRBV7-2 to TRBJ2-4, with D unclear. The V gene lost 2 bases and the J gene lost 12 bases, with 14 bases spanning the gap. CDR1 SGHTA and CDR2 FQGNSA come from the germline V gene. The CDR3 is 13 residues long. CDR3: CASSLPSAAAQYF. The CDR3 DNA sequence: TGTGCCAGCAGCTTACCCTCTGCTGCAGCTCAGTACTTC.

This clonotype was seen ten or more times. In nucleotides, the CDR3 is TGCGCCAGCAGCTTCGATCCTTACACAGATACGCAGTATTTT. It yields the protein CASSFDPYTDTQYF. The rearrangement uses TRBV5-1 and TRBJ2-3; D is uncertain. This CDR3 contains 14 residues. Germline values: CDR1 SGHRS, CDR2 YFSETQ. Trimming cost V 2 bases and J 2 bases, with 9 bases left between them.

This clonotype has ten or more counts. The J gene is TRBJ2-5, the V gene TRBV12-3 or TRBV12-4, with D possibly matching TRBD2 (5 bases). There are 13 residues in the CDR3. Trimming stripped 3 bases from V and 3 bases from J, with 8 bases between. Here the CDR3 reads CASSLREKETQYF. For the CDR3, the DNA is TGTGCCAGCAGTTTGAGGGAGAAAGAGACCCAGTACTTC.